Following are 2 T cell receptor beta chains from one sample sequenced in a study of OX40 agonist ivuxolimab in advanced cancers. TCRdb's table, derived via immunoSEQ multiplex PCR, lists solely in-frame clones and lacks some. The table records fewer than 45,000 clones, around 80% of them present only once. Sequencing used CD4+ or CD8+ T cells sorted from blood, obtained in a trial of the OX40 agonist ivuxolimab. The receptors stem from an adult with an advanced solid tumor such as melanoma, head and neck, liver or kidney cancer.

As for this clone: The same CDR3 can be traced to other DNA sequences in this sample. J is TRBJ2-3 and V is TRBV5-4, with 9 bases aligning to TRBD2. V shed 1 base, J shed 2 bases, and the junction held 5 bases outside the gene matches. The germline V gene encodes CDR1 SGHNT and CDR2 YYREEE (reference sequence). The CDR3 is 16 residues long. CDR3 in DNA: TGTGCCAGCAGCTTGTGGCTAGCGGGGAACACAGATACGCAGTATTTT. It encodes CASSLWLAGNTDTQYF.

CDR3: CASSPLDTSNQPQHF. CDR3 coding DNA: TGTGCCAGCAGCCCCTTGGACACCTCCAATCAGCCCCAGCATTTT. The J gene is TRBJ1-5, the V gene TRBV7-2; possible D gene TRBD1, 5 bases. With 5 bases removed from V and 3 bases from J, the gap between germline ends came to 14 bases. The length of the CDR3 is 15 residues. Germline V gene lookup returns CDR1 SGHTA and CDR2 FQGNSA. The full variable domain, with the rest looked up from reference TRBV7-2 and TRBJ1-5, is GAGVSQSPSNKVTEKGKDVELRCDPISGHTALYWYRQSLGQGLEFLIYFQGNSAPDKSGLPSDRFSAERTGGSVSTLTIQRTQQEDSAVYLCASSPLDTSNQPQHFGDGTRLSIL.